This paragraph covers one T cell receptor beta chain sequence. These data originate in a study of CD8+CD57+ T cells in acquired aplastic anemia. Germline assignment: CDR1 SGHAT and CDR2 FQDESV (reference sequence). The CDR3 has 17 residues. Trimming shortened V by 4 bases and J by 4 bases, and 17 bases separated the two germline ends. Genomic DNA was employed as the template in profiling TCR beta VDJ and CDR3. TCRdb re-called the reads through MiXCR, storing one row per CDR3 protein. The sample carries a few hundred thousand distinct CDR3 sequences, around 60% recorded once. The chain carries TRBV11-1 and TRBJ2-6, with D perhaps TRBD1 (5 bases). The specimen sequenced was sorted CD4+, CD8+, or CD8+CD57+ T cells (not recorded which) from PBMCs. This receptor was obtained from a human donor with severe aplastic anemia or a healthy control (not recorded which). For the CDR3, the DNA is TGTGCCAGCAGCTCACGCTTTTGGGGCTCCGGGGCCAACGTCCTGACTTTC. Translating gives CASSSRFWGSGANVLTF.